The present T cell receptor beta chain was sequenced within a study of cytomegalovirus exposure and HLA in healthy donors. These donors were members of the approximately 110-subject validation cohort, a group separate from the approximately 680-subject first cohort. Some clones are missing from TCRdb's copy, which holds only in-frame ones; the method was immunoSEQ multiplex PCR. The sample holds roughly 230,000 clones, 90% seen once. This clone was counted between two and nine times. The sequencing sample was made of PBMCs. This receptor was identified in a woman in her twenties or thirties in good health and CMV-seronegative.

The CDR3 region has the DNA TGTGCCAGCAGCCCTCTTGAGGTCGCAGATACGCAGTATTTT. Amino acids: CASSPLEVADTQYF. The chain employs TRBV7-8 and TRBJ2-3; D unresolved. This CDR3 region has 14 residues. V was cut by 5 bases and J by 4 bases, with 13 bases left in between. Germline lookup yields CDR1 SGHVS and CDR2 FQNEAQ. The full variable domain, with the rest looked up from reference TRBV7-8 and TRBJ2-3, is GAGVSQSPRYKVAKRGQDVALRCDPISGHVSLFWYQQALGQGPEFLTYFQNEAQLDKSGLPSDRFFAERPEGSVSTLKIQRTQQEDSAVYLCASSPLEVADTQYFGPGTRLTVL.